A single sample is the source of the 21 T cell receptor beta chains below, sequenced in a study of T cell changes during pregnancy in multiple sclerosis. Here immunoSEQ multiplex PCR was the method, and the copy in TCRdb shows in-frame clones only, minus some. The profile covers some 60,000 clones, with roughly 93% appearing a single time and 1.8% taken by the ten largest. The source was peripheral blood, collected after pregnancy. All receptors derive from a female donor with multiple sclerosis, enrolled in a pregnancy study.

CDR3 amino acids: CASSLFTAGGPYEQFF. The CDR3 bases are TGTGCCAGCAGCTTATTTACAGCGGGAGGGCCCTATGAGCAGTTCTTC. The chain is built from TRBV7-3 and TRBJ2-1, with TRBD2 identical over 10 bases. CDR1 and CDR2 from the germline V gene are SGHTA and FQGTGA. The CDR3 extends over 16 amino acids. V lost 2 bases and J lost 8; bases outside the gene matches: 9.

The chain combines TRBV5-4 with TRBJ2-5, with 9 bases that match TRBD1. From germline, CDR1 is SGHNT and CDR2 YYREEE (reference sequence). The CDR3 has 15 amino acids. Unmatched junction bases numbered 7, after V lost 5 bases and J lost 2 bases. The CDR3, as DNA: TGTGCCAGCAGAAAGACGACAGGGGGACAAGAGACCCAGTACTTC. Encoded protein: CASRKTTGGQETQYF.

The rearrangement links TRBV5-1 to TRBJ2-7; TRBD2 agrees at 7 bases. The CDR3 is 20 amino acids. CDR1 is SGHRS and CDR2 is YFSETQ in the germline V gene. V gave up 1 base and J gave up 2 bases; unmatched junction bases: 21. The CDR3 sequence is CASSLSSAGPGGLTAYEQYF. CDR3 DNA sequence: TGCGCCAGCAGCTTGTCTTCCGCCGGTCCTGGGGGACTAACAGCCTACGAGCAGTACTTC. Filled out from reference TRBV5-1 and TRBJ2-7, the complete variable domain reads KAGVTQTPRYLIKTRGQQVTLSCSPISGHRSVSWYQQTPGQGLQFLFEYFSETQRNKGNFPGRFSGRQFSNSRSEMNVSTLELGDSALYLCASSLSSAGPGGLTAYEQYFGPGTRLTVT.

The V and J genes are TRBV2 and TRBJ2-3; 12 nucleotides agree with TRBD2. Per the germline V gene, CDR1 is SNHLY and CDR2 is FYNNEI. J lost 4 bases, V lost 3 bases, and 8 bases had no gene match. The CDR3 runs to 17 residues. As DNA, the CDR3 is TGTGCCAGCAGTGACTTTGGGACTAGCGGGTTATCAGATACGCAGTATTTT. This translates into CASSDFGTSGLSDTQYF.

The chain carries TRBV6-5 and TRBJ2-7; weak D call: TRBD2 (6 bases). The CDR3 is 12 amino acids. Trimming cost V 8 bases and J 2 bases, with 10 bases left between them. Germline CDR1 is MNHEY and CDR2 is SVGAGI. CDR3 nucleotides: TGTGCCAGCCGGGACTTGGCCTACGAGCAGTACTTC. Encoded protein: CASRDLAYEQYF.

The rearrangement uses TRBV7-9 and TRBJ1-1; D possibly corresponds to TRBD1 (6 bases). This CDR3 has 16 residues. Trimming removed 3 bases at V and 0 bases at J, with 14 bases between. In germline, CDR1 is SEHNR, CDR2 FQNEAQ (reference sequence). For the CDR3, the DNA is TGTGCCAGCAGCTTGGGGGCAGTTAAGATGAACACTGAAGCTTTCTTT. Its protein is CASSLGAVKMNTEAFF.

The CDR3: CASSMGTSGSSPPHYEQYF. The DNA for the CDR3 is TGTGCCAGTAGTATGGGGACTAGCGGGAGTAGCCCCCCCCACTACGAGCAGTACTTC. This chain connects TRBV19 to TRBJ2-7, with TRBD2 matching over 14 bases. The CDR3 runs to 19 residues. The ends lost 3 bases at V and 3 bases at J; junction bases unmatched: 13. Germline V lookup: CDR1 LNHDA, CDR2 SQIVND (reference sequence).

V is TRBV15 and J is TRBJ2-4, with TRBD2 matching 7 bases. This CDR3 is 15 amino acids long. Germline CDR1 is LNHNV and CDR2 is YYDKDF (reference sequence). The J segment lost 8 bases and the V segment lost 1 base, leaving 8 bases of the junction unmatched. CDR3 sequence: CATSRARGVRDIQYF. CDR3 coding DNA: TGTGCCACCAGCAGAGCTCGGGGGGTTCGGGACATTCAGTACTTC.

This clone was counted many times. This sequence joins TRBV5-1 and TRBJ1-1, with TRBD1 matching 7 bases. J gave up 0 bases and V 4 bases, and 9 bases lay outside the gene matches. Germline CDR1 is SGHRS and CDR2 is YFSETQ. The CDR3 extends over 16 amino acids. The CDR3 spells CASSPRTGLMNTEAFF. For the CDR3, the DNA is TGCGCCAGCAGCCCGCGGACAGGCCTTATGAACACTGAAGCTTTCTTT.

CDR3: CASSYFGNTEAFF. The CDR3 DNA follows: TGTGCCAGCAGTTACTTCGGGAACACTGAAGCTTTCTTT. The chain recombines TRBV6-6 with TRBJ1-1, with unresolved D. There are 13 residues in the CDR3. Germline V CDR1 and CDR2: MNHNY, SVGAGI (reference sequence). Trimming stripped 1 base from V and 1 base from J, with 4 bases between.

This chain's CDR3 is CASSRLGGVEGYGYTF. For the CDR3, the DNA is TGTGCCAGTAGTCGCCTCGGGGGGGTGGAAGGCTATGGCTACACCTTC. This rearrangement joins TRBV19 to TRBJ1-2, with D perhaps TRBD1 (5 bases). This CDR3 region has 16 residues. Germline CDR1 is LNHDA and CDR2 is SQIVND (reference sequence). V was trimmed by 5 bases and J by 4 bases, leaving 20 bases between them.

The CDR3 region is CASSLPGGEAFF. CDR3 bases: TGTGCCAGCAGCTTACCCGGAGGTGAAGCTTTCTTT. The chain uses TRBV7-3 and TRBJ1-1; D unclear. The CDR3 has 12 residues. V dropped 2 bases and J dropped 7 bases, with 8 bases sitting between them. Germline assignment: CDR1 SGHTA and CDR2 FQGTGA.

The V and J genes are TRBV28 and TRBJ1-1, with D possibly TRBD1 on 5 matching bases. CDR3 size: 16 residues. The V and J ends lost 0 bases and 6 bases respectively, with 17 bases between them. Germline CDR1 reads MDHEN; CDR2 reads SYDVKM. This CDR3 is CASSLWGRGAGAEAFF. CDR3 DNA: TGTGCCAGCAGTTTATGGGGACGAGGGGCGGGGGCTGAAGCTTTCTTT. Full variable domain (remainder filled in from reference TRBV28 and TRBJ1-1): DVKVTQSSRYLVKRTGEKVFLECVQDMDHENMFWYRQDPGLGLRLIYFSYDVKMKEKGDIPEGYSVSREKKERFSLILESASTNQTSMYLCASSLWGRGAGAEAFFGQGTRLTVV.

The CDR3 protein is CASSENKASGRPNEQFF. The CDR3 nucleotides read TGTGCCAGCAGTGAAAATAAAGCTAGCGGGAGGCCCAATGAGCAGTTCTTC. This chain joins TRBV25-1 and TRBJ2-1, with 11 bases fitting TRBD2. The CDR3 is 17 residues long. V shed 2 bases and J 6 bases; nucleotides not matched to a gene: 9. Germline V gene sequence: CDR1 MGHDK, CDR2 SYGVNS.

The J gene is TRBJ1-3, the V gene TRBV6-1; TRBD1 might be the D (6 bases). V was pared by 1 base and J by 2 bases, with 9 bases between. CDR1 is MNHNS, CDR2 SASEGT, per germline. The CDR3 length is 15 residues. The CDR3 DNA reads as TGTGCCAGCAGTGAAGGAGGGGGAGCTGGAAACACCATATATTTT. Its protein is CASSEGGGAGNTIYF.

The chain carries TRBV5-1 and TRBJ2-7; 9 nucleotides match TRBD1. Germline V lookup: CDR1 SGHRS, CDR2 YFSETQ. The CDR3 spans 13 residues. The junction had 4 bases not matched to a gene; V was cut back by 5 bases and J by 4 bases. As DNA, the CDR3 is TGCGCCAGCAGACGGACAGGGGTGTACGAGCAGTACTTC. As protein: CASRRTGVYEQYF.

This clone was counted a single time. The chain couples TRBV9 to TRBJ1-2; 7 bases are a match to TRBD1. This CDR3 comprises 16 residues. Germline CDR1 reads SGDLS; CDR2 reads YYNGEE. Trimming removed 2 bases from V and 0 bases from J; junction bases left unmatched: 7. The DNA of the CDR3 is TGTGCCAGCAGCGTCTTTTCAGGGGGAGCTAACTATGGCTACACCTTC. This gives the protein CASSVFSGGANYGYTF.

The chain combines TRBV7-9 with TRBJ1-3, with D maybe TRBD1 (5 bases). V was cut by 5 bases and J by 4 bases, with 15 bases left in between. Germline lookup yields CDR1 SEHNR and CDR2 FQNEAQ (reference sequence). The CDR3 is 15 residues long. CDR3 in amino acids: CASSPQGLGGNTIYF. In DNA form, the CDR3 reads TGTGCCAGCAGCCCCCAGGGTCTAGGCGGAAACACCATATATTTT.

V is TRBV5-1 and J is TRBJ2-1; D possibly corresponds to TRBD2 (6 bases). V was cut by 2 bases and J by 5 bases, with 11 bases left in between. The CDR3 length is 14 residues. CDR1 and CDR2 from the germline V gene are SGHRS and YFSETQ. CDR3 in DNA: TGCGCCAGCAGCTTCCGGGAGAGGAACAATGAGCAGTTCTTC. This gives the protein CASSFRERNNEQFF.

The chain employs TRBV6-5 and TRBJ1-5; D remains ambiguous. Germline lookup yields CDR1 MNHEY and CDR2 SVGAGI. The CDR3 is 13 amino acids. V dropped 0 bases and J dropped 7 bases, with 7 bases sitting between them. The CDR3, as DNA: TGTGCCAGCAGTTACTCGATGCGGCAGCCCCAGCATTTT. Its protein is CASSYSMRQPQHF.

The rearrangement links TRBV7-9 to TRBJ2-1; D is ambiguous. Germline CDR1 SEHNR, CDR2 FQNEAQ (reference sequence). CDR3 size: 14 residues. V shed 5 bases and J shed 2 bases, with 10 bases lying between them. Here the CDR3 DNA reads TGTGCCAGCAGCCCCCCTGGGCCCTACAATGAGCAGTTCTTC. This translates into CASSPPGPYNEQFF.